The text below deals with one T cell receptor beta chain. The antigen it binds to is not known. Base qualities are not provided; no much larger clone lies one nucleotide away. The CDR3 spans 13 residues, from the cysteine through the phenylalanine. The sequence is cut down to CDR3 DNA, 39 bases in frame from base 1. The germline V gene encodes CDR1 DFQATT and CDR2 SNEGSKA (reference sequence). Trimming at the junction amounts to 5 bases on V and 5 bases on J, and the germline ends lie 12 bases apart. This sample was taken from a study of vaccination and CD4 T cells after COVID-19 (dated by TCRdb to the early 2020s). At the level of the whole study: Convalescent patients had a positive SARS-CoV-2 result on nasal swab PCR, and of these patients, nine had mild disease and one had severe disease. The convalescent cohort comprised six males and four females, including two Hispanic individuals, seven Caucasians, two Asians and one multiracial person. Participants received two doses of either the Pfizer-BioNTech BNT162b2 vaccine (n=8) or the Moderna mRNA-1273 vaccine (n=2). Post-COVID blood samples were collected from convalescent patients a median of roughly 100 days after diagnosis, with a range of roughly 35 to 161 days. Post-vaccine blood samples were obtained a median of around 67 days after the second vaccine dose, with a range of about 14 to 241 days. The cultures were stimulated with overlapping spike peptide pools from SARS-CoV-2 and from the common cold coronaviruses HCoV-NL63, HCoV-OC43 and HCoV-229E. As controls, cultures received a CEFX viral epitope pool (the positive control), an HIV-1 Nef peptide pool (the negative control), or no peptide at all. In around nine COVID-19 convalescent patients and 4 infection-naive healthy vaccine recipients, the spike-specific CD4+ TCR repertoire before mRNA vaccination was compared with the repertoire after mRNA vaccination.

The library was prepared using PCR. TCR sequencing of DNA from cultured CD4+ T cells used the Oncomine TCR Beta short-read assay at the Johns Hopkins FTIC core. Genomic DNA was extracted from the cultured CD4+ T cells with the QIAamp micro DNA kit. Oncomine TCR Beta libraries from cultured CD4+ T cells were pooled using unique dual indexes and sequenced on an Illumina iSeq 100. The paper's processing steps were these. Non-productive sequences were removed, and CDR3s not starting with C, not ending with F or W, or shorter than 7 amino acids were discarded. Antigen-specific clonotypes were identified using the MANAFEST web application through comparison of peptide-stimulated wells with reference and other culture wells. Positive clones required FDR below 0.05, an odds ratio above 5, and productive frequency above 0.1% in at least two of three replicate wells. Cross-reactive clonotypes were defined as significantly expanded in both SARS-CoV-2 spike wells and at least one common cold coronavirus spike condition. Using R version 3.6.1, CDR3 homology was evaluated through Levenshtein distances (stringdist) along with unrooted phylogenetic trees (ape). TCRdb redid the processing of the public reads, applying fastp at Q25 and MiXCR, and retained in-frame beta chains. Each entry merges the rows of one CDR3 protein and shows their most common DNA and genes. These V and J calls are TCRdb output, not the study's own analysis. A total of more than 9,500 distinct CDR3 sequences appear in this sample, 76% of them only once. The ten largest account for 11% of the sample.

The full study reports these points: Only a relatively small number of convalescent patients were included in the study, and early timepoints following natural infection were not analyzed. The median count of SARS-CoV-2-reactive clonotypes went up from around 20 after infection to a few dozen after vaccination, although the change was not significant. Among convalescent patients, a median roughly 90% of the SARS-CoV-2-reactive clones seen after vaccination appeared only after vaccination, which suggests priming specific to the vaccine. Nearly all vaccine-specific clones in convalescent patients (304 of 307) were mono-reactive for SARS-CoV-2 spike rather than cross-reactive with common cold coronaviruses.

The sample's treatment or condition label, decoded: 10-day PBMC culture with coronavirus spike peptide pools or control peptides (ViraFEST assay). The ViraFEST assay, used in the study, expanded antigen-specific T cells with peptide pools and then identified the expanded clonotypes through TCR sequencing. Positive SARS-CoV-2 PCR tests in the convalescent patients dated from March to December 2020, before Alpha, Beta and Delta variants emerged in the United States. Each well held about 1.8 million PBMCs cultured with approximately 10 ug/ml peptide pools in IMDM containing approximately 5% human AB serum and about 10 IU/ml IL-2. Half of the culture medium was replaced with fresh IL-2-containing medium on days 3 and 7. Once the cells had been in culture for less than 12 days, the EasySep CD4+ T cell isolation kit was used to isolate CD4+ T cells by negative selection. Ficoll-Paque Plus gradient centrifugation was used to isolate PBMCs from whole blood, and the isolated PBMCs were then either used fresh or cryopreserved at -140C. Culture conditions were generally each tested in triplicate wells.

This chain joins TRBV20-1 to TRBJ1-4, with TRBD1 perhaps the D gene, on 5 matching bases. The sample taken for sequencing was CD4+ T cells from blood, cultured in vitro. This sequence originates from a human donor who had recovered from COVID-19. The nucleotide sequence reads as follows: TGCAGTGCTCCCGGGCGGGGGAATGAAAAACTGTTTTTT. The encoded protein is CSAPGRGNEKLFF.